This T cell receptor (beta chain) was recovered during a study of human T cells and chemical hapten exposure. At least ten counts were recorded for this clonotype. Its antigen is not identified. Indicated time point: pre-sensitization, week 0. Treatment denoted: therapeutic diphenylcyclopropenone sensitization with weekly scalp DPC. Study-wide results and limits: The donor cohort had alopecia, so its immune response may not match that of healthy people.

CDR3 length equals 13 residues. V gave up 3 bases and J gave up 4 bases, with 6 bases separating them. Germline V gives CDR1 ENHRY, CDR2 SYGVKD. For the library, individual cDNA molecules each received unique molecular identifiers. One entry per CDR3 protein, called by TCRdb with MiXCR from the RACE reads. This table holds about 290,000 distinct CDR3 sequences, 7.5% to 8% found once. The source of this sequence is a man younger than 30 with alopecia areata. Some clones in this sample may be carry-over from other donors' samples. The sample in question was whole blood, obtained in connection with sensitization to the hapten diphenylcyclopropenone (DPC). This chain uses TRBV10-3 with TRBJ2-2, with D unclear. As DNA, the CDR3 is TGTGCCATCAGTGACCGATCCACCGGGGAGCTGTTTTTT. It yields the protein CAISDRSTGELFF.